This entry lists 15 T cell receptor beta chains sequenced from one sample in a study of Ad26.COV2.S vaccination and SARS-CoV-2 variants. Stated treatment: 19 received Ad26.COV2.S at low or high dose, single or two shots; 5 received placebo; per-sample allocation not given. Samples were taken on day 63 after the first vaccine or placebo injection. The method was immunoSEQ multiplex PCR; TCRdb's version includes in-frame clones alone and lacks a portion of them. The sample comprises 350,000 to 500,000 clones, 75% to 95% of which are singletons, and 12% rests with the top ten. Here the sequenced sample was peripheral blood, taken in a trial of Ad26.COV2.S vaccine versus placebo. The receptors shown here come from a person aged 18-60 years who received the Ad26.COV2.S COVID-19 vaccine or a placebo.

This chain links TRBV20-1 with TRBJ2-5, with D perhaps matching TRBD1 (6 bases). The CDR3 sequence is 11 residues long. The V gene's germline CDR1 is DFQATT and CDR2 SNEGSKA (reference sequence). The CDR3 bases are TGCAGCGGACAGTCCCAAGAGACCCAGTACTTC. It is translated as CSGQSQETQYF.

Only one count was recorded for this clone. V is TRBV19 and J is TRBJ2-3; TRBD1 matches at 11 bases. Germline V gene lookup returns CDR1 LNHDA and CDR2 SQIVND (reference sequence). The trim removed 7 bases at V and 2 bases at J, leaving 5 bases unmatched. This CDR3 has 15 amino acids. The CDR3 reads CASTSDRGLTDTQYF. Here the CDR3 DNA reads TGTGCCAGTACCTCGGACAGGGGGCTCACAGATACGCAGTATTTT.

As for this clone: The sample has other DNA sequences that encode this CDR3 too. The chain is built from TRBV5-6 and TRBJ2-7; D is ambiguous. V lost 1 base and J lost 2, with 4 bases in between. CDR1 and CDR2 (germline): SGHDT, YYEEEE. The CDR3 is 12 amino acids. Here the CDR3 reads CASSLSPYEQYF. DNA of the CDR3: TGTGCCAGCAGCTTGAGTCCCTACGAGCAGTACTTC. Complete variable domain (other parts from reference TRBV5-6 and TRBJ2-7): DAGVTQSPTHLIKTRGQQVTLRCSPKSGHDTVSWYQQALGQGPQFIFQYYEEEERQRGNFPDRFSGHQFPNYSSELNVNALLLGDSALYLCASSLSPYEQYFGPGTRLTVT.

The rearrangement links TRBV6-1 to TRBJ2-7; D gene uncertain. V shed 0 bases and J shed 2 bases, with 11 bases lying between them. This CDR3 comprises 15 residues. Germline V gene data show CDR1 as MNHNS and CDR2 as SASEGT. In nucleotides, the CDR3 is TGTGCCAGCAGTGAAGCCAACTCGCCAGCCTACGAGCAGTACTTC. Amino acids: CASSEANSPAYEQYF.

The rearrangement links TRBV28 to TRBJ2-7; D is unclear. There are 11 residues in the CDR3. Trimming cost V 3 bases and J 4 bases, with 4 bases left between them. Germline-derived CDR1 and CDR2 are MDHEN and SYDVKM. CDR3 residues: CASSFGYEQYF. In DNA form, the CDR3 reads TGTGCCAGCAGTTTCGGATACGAGCAGTACTTC.

This clone was recorded once. J is TRBJ2-3 and V is TRBV5-6; no definite D call. The CDR3 is made up of 13 amino acids. Trimming left V 0 bases short and J 10 bases short, with 12 bases between. Germline V gene sequence: CDR1 SGHDT, CDR2 YYEEEE. CDR3 protein: CASSLGAKSAQYF. The CDR3 coding sequence is TGTGCCAGCAGCTTGGGGGCTAAATCTGCGCAGTATTTT.

The count of this clone is one. The V and J genes are TRBV7-8 and TRBJ2-1; D is uncertain. Germline V gene lookup returns CDR1 SGHVS and CDR2 FQNEAQ. Trimming shortened V by 3 bases and J by 1 base, and 16 bases separated the two germline ends. The CDR3 contains 17 residues. The CDR3 loop reads CASSFPSEKTSYNEQFF. The CDR3 region has the DNA TGTGCCAGCAGCTTCCCCTCCGAGAAAACGTCCTACAATGAGCAGTTCTTC. Full variable domain (outside the CDR3, taken from reference TRBV7-8 and TRBJ2-1): GAGVSQSPRYKVAKRGQDVALRCDPISGHVSLFWYQQALGQGPEFLTYFQNEAQLDKSGLPSDRFFAERPEGSVSTLKIQRTQQEDSAVYLCASSFPSEKTSYNEQFFGPGTRLTVL.

This chain connects TRBV27 to TRBJ2-7; the match to TRBD2 covers 14 bases. CDR3 size: 16 residues. Germline V gene lookup returns CDR1 MNHEY and CDR2 SMNVEV (reference sequence). With 3 bases clipped from V and 5 bases from J, the junction kept 6 bases outside the gene matches. CDR3 region: CASSLTSGRVFNEQYF. The CDR3, as DNA: TGTGCCAGCAGTTTGACTAGCGGGAGGGTTTTCAACGAGCAGTACTTC.

In its sample, this clone was seen once. The chain's CDR3 is CASSSRLARGTDTQYF. DNA of the CDR3: TGTGCCAGCAGTTCCCGACTAGCGAGGGGCACAGATACGCAGTATTTT. The rearrangement joins TRBV6-2 or TRBV6-3 to TRBJ2-3; 8 bases match TRBD2. V trimming: 4 bases; J trimming: 1 base; junction bases outside the gene matches: 7. The length of the CDR3 is 16 residues. The germline V gene has CDR1 MNHEY and CDR2 SVGEGT.

This clone appeared a single time. The chain uses TRBV7-3 and TRBJ2-1, with a weak D call TRBD1 (6 bases). V gave up 5 bases and J gave up 2 bases, with 16 bases separating them. Germline V lookup: CDR1 SGHTA, CDR2 FQGTGA. This CDR3 is 16 amino acids long. The chain's CDR3 is CASSPQGVAAYNEQFF. CDR3 bases: TGTGCCAGCAGCCCACAGGGTGTTGCGGCCTACAATGAGCAGTTCTTC.

The V call is TRBV15, the J call TRBJ2-5; D is possibly TRBD1 or TRBD2 (6 bases each). Germline-derived CDR1 and CDR2 are LNHNV and YYDKDF (reference sequence). The germline V and J ends were trimmed by 5 bases and 5 bases, with 15 bases remaining between them. The CDR3 is 14 amino acids. CDR3 sequence: CATSPRGDWETQYF. CDR3 nucleotide sequence: TGTGCCACCAGCCCGAGGGGGGATTGGGAGACCCAGTACTTC.

V is TRBV9 and J is TRBJ2-1; D ambiguous. CDR3 size: 13 residues. Between the trimmed V and J ends, which lost 0 bases and 7 bases, there was a span of 8 bases. Germline loops: CDR1 SGDLS, CDR2 YYNGEE. The CDR3 DNA reads as TGTGCCAGCAGCGTAGCCCCGATAAATGAGCAGTTCTTC. It encodes CASSVAPINEQFF.

The chain uses TRBV7-9 and TRBJ2-7, with 9 bases lining up with TRBD1. V lost 5 bases and J lost 5; bases outside the gene matches: 10. CDR1 SEHNR and CDR2 FQNEAQ come from the germline V gene (reference sequence). This CDR3 spans 15 amino acids. The CDR3 nucleotides are TGTGCCAGCAGCCCGTATGGGACAGGGACCAACGAGCAGTACTTC. Amino acid sequence: CASSPYGTGTNEQYF.

This CDR3 is CAWSLTSGNYNEQFF. CDR3 DNA: TGTGCCTGGAGTCTGACTAGCGGGAACTACAATGAGCAGTTCTTC. This chain connects TRBV30 to TRBJ2-1; TRBD2 aligns across 11 bases. The CDR3 sequence is 15 residues long. Germline V gene data show CDR1 as GTSNPN and CDR2 as SVGIG (reference sequence). The V segment lost 2 bases and the J segment 3 bases; nucleotides outside the gene matches: 3.

The genes are TRBV5-1 and TRBJ2-5; 9 bases match TRBD1. CDR1 and CDR2 from the germline V gene are SGHRS and YFSETQ. Trimming removed 5 bases from V and 2 bases from J; junction bases left unmatched: 7. There are 15 residues in the CDR3. The CDR3 region is CASSSDRGRQETQYF. Written as DNA, the CDR3 is TGCGCCAGCAGTTCGGACAGGGGAAGGCAAGAGACCCAGTACTTC.